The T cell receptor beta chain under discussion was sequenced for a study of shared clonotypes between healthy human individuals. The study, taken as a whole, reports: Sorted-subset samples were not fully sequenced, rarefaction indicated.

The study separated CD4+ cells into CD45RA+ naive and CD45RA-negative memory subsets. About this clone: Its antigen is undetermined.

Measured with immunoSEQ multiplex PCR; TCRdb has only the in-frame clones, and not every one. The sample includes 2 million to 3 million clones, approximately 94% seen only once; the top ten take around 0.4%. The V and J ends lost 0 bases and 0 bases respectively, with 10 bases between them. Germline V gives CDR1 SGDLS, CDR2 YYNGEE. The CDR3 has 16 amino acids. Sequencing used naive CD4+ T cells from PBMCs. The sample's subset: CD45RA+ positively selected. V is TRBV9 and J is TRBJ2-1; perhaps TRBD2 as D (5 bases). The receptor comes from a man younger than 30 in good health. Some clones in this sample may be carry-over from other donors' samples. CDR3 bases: TGTGCCAGCAGCGTAGAAGGGAGTTTCTCCTACAATGAGCAGTTCTTC. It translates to CASSVEGSFSYNEQFF.